This TCR beta chain comes out of a study of blood T cell repertoires in COVID-19. Looking at the study overall: Whether acute or convalescent, the COVID-19 samples came from the United States, Italy and Spain.

The V gene's germline CDR1 is MNHEY and CDR2 SVGAGI. With 10 bases clipped from V and 7 bases from J, the junction kept 11 bases outside the gene matches. The length of the CDR3 is 14 residues. Clones were read by immunoSEQ multiplex PCR, and TCRdb kept only the in-frame ones, dropping some. This sample has fewer than 300,000 clones; 65% to 85% occur once, and the top ten carry more than 1.1%. This TCR came from a human donor with COVID-19, enrolled during active disease. The donor label of this sample is uncertain. The chain joins TRBV6-5 to TRBJ2-3; 10 bases line up with TRBD2. Sequencing was carried out using peripheral blood. The CDR3 DNA follows: TGTGCCACCAGGAGCGGACTAGCGGTATATACGCAGTATTTT. Encoded protein: CATRSGLAVYTQYF.